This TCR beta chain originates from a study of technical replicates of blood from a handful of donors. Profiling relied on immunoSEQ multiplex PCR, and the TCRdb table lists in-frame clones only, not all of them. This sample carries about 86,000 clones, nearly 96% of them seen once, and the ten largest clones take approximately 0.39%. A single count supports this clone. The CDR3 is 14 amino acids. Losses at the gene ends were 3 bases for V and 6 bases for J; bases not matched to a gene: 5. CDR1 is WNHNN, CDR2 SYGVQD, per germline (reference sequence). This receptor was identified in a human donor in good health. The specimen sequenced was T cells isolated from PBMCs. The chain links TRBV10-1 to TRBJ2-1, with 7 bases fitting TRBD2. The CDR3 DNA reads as TGCGCCAGCAGTGAAAGACTAGCATCCAATGAGCAGTTCTTC. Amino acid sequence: CASSERLASNEQFF.